This entry describes one T cell receptor beta chain. The sample holds many counts of this clone. Its antigen is currently not known. Per-nucleotide qualities are absent, and no much larger clonotype sits a single base away. The immunoSEQ Assay, a bias-controlled multiplex PCR, was used to amplify TCRbeta CDR3 regions from genomic DNA. Regarding the original processing steps: The number of nucleated cells in each sample was estimated by amplification of reference gene primers within the assay. To quantify the absolute abundance of each unique TCRbeta CDR3 rearrangement, sequence reads were collapsed and filtered. For each sample, productive Simpson clonality was calculated as the square root of Simpson's diversity index across productive rearrangements. TCRdb's version of the immuneACCESS table is confined to in-frame rearrangements and falls short of the full clone set. An unresolved V gene accounts for under half of the shortfall where checked; the remainder is of unknown origin. V and J calls and clone size follow that table, whereas D and trimming were derived from the DNA. The table for this sample lists 150,000 to 200,000 clones; around four fifths of them were counted only once. 10% to 15% of the sample belongs to the ten largest clones.

The sample belongs to a study of blood T cell repertoires in COVID-19 (dated by TCRdb to between 2020 and 2021). Some background on the complete study: Collaborator samples came from the United States, Italy and Spain and covered acute and convalescent phases of COVID-19. The dataset comprised deeply sampled blood TCRbeta repertoires from subjects exposed to, actively infected with, or recovered from COVID-19. Samples were obtained from the ongoing ImmuneRACE study (first 160 participants) and from 1,000 to 1,500 subjects provided by 6 global collaborators. Sample metadata almost always included a de-identified subject ID, COVID-19 status, age in years and sex. Where HLA class I and class II types were available, the types were taken from metadata supplied by the sample provider, not from assay-based typing. The repertoires were released in a freely available public database intended as a resource for research on the immune response to SARS-CoV-2. The prospective study material was composed of cDNA or gDNA derived from T cells, B-cell-depleted T cells, or PBMCs.

Cut back by 3 bases and 0 bases, the V and J ends lie 17 bases apart. CDR1 MDHEN and CDR2 SYDVKM are derived from the germline V gene. From its cysteine to its phenylalanine, the CDR3 spans 17 amino acids. Just CDR3 DNA is preserved here, 51 bases in frame from base 1. The investigation overall reported the following: The quantity of clinical and demographic metadata differed by source and by participant and was supplied without curation.

Participants in the prospective study were aged roughly 18 to 100 years, lived in 24 United States geographic areas, and enrolled through a virtual design. In the prospective study, cohorts were assigned on the basis of participant-reported clinical history obtained from a screening survey and a study questionnaire. For ImmuneRACE Cohort 3, a participant was defined as recovered based on two consecutive negative NP/OP PCR tests, clearance by a healthcare professional, or resolution of symptoms. In the prospective study, mobile phlebotomists collected whole blood, serum and a nasopharyngeal or oropharyngeal swab from each participant. Additional blood draws and questionnaires over a 2-month period could optionally be provided by prospective study participants. Prospective study blood samples were shipped either frozen or at room temperature before DNA extraction.

The receptor was derived from a woman aged 55 to 70 who had recovered from COVID-19. The sample comprised PBMCs or T cells enriched from blood (not recorded which). In this chain, TRBV28 is recombined with TRBJ1-1; no confident D gene assignment can be made. The CDR3 here reads CASSFRGLSKMNTEAFF. The DNA reads TGTGCCAGCAGTTTCCGCGGGCTTAGCAAAATGAACACTGAAGCTTTCTTT. The full variable domain, with segments outside the CDR3 supplied by the reference TRBV28 and TRBJ1-1 proteins, appears as DVKVTQSSRYLVKRTGEKVFLECVQDMDHENMFWYRQDPGLGLRLIYFSYDVKMKEKGDIPEGYSVSREKKERFSLILESASTNQTSMYLCASSFRGLSKMNTEAFFGQGTRLTVV.